A selection of T cell receptor beta chains follows, all from one sample in a study of blood T cells in healthy people across ages. TCRdb re-analysed the 5' RACE reads in MiXCR, keeping a single row per CDR3 protein. The table includes around 670,000 distinct CDR3 sequences, less than 35% detected once. The sequenced sample was blood. The receptors stem from a woman older than 75 in good health. Both conserved end residues are part of each CDR3. The order of the fields is V gene, D gene, CDR3 protein. D genes are given only for firm matches.

>TRBV15|.
CATSKDNYNSPLHF
>TRBV12-3/TRBV12-4|TRBD2
CASSLARGANEQFF
>TRBV3-1|.
CASSQTGTLNYGYTF
>TRBV6-2/TRBV6-3|.
CASSYGGGNTQYF
>TRBV27|.
CARGTGNPGNIQYF
>TRBV20-1|.
CSATGQTYGYTF
>TRBV6-2/TRBV6-3|.
CASSWGTSNYGYTF
>TRBV3-1|.
CASSQVSTSTDTQYF
>TRBV2|TRBD2
CASSGARGEKETQYF
>TRBV4-3|TRBD1
CASSPQDRGSQPQHF
>TRBV27|.
CASSKPNSPLHF
>TRBV7-2|.
CAGNLDPGLSFSTDTQYF
>TRBV7-2|.
CASSFGGSSYNSPLHF
>TRBV4-2|.
CASGQDEAGDQPQHF
>TRBV2|TRBD1
CASSEVTGWNTEAFF
>TRBV3-1|TRBD1
CANSQGQGANSPLHF
>TRBV11-2|.
CASSLMYEQFF
>TRBV6-2/TRBV6-3|TRBD2
CASSPAGAYEQYF
>TRBV3-1|.
CASSQDLQTRELFF
>TRBV29-1|.
CSVEVGSKGTEAFF
>TRBV5-1|TRBD2
CASGLEAGVTDTQYF
>TRBV6-6|.
CASSYSRGVRDTQYF
>TRBV6-5|.
CASSPAARNSPLHF
>TRBV7-2|.
CASSPGLVAKNIQYF
>TRBV10-3|.
CAISELSSAGYTF
>TRBV20-1|TRBD2
CSAREGGLAMGNEQFF
>TRBV27|.
CASTPSRGRGSGANVLTF
>TRBV5-1|.
CASSLELNNEQFF
>TRBV20-1|TRBD1
CSARDPRTGRGSYNEQFF
>TRBV10-2|.
CASSPTEGQHNQPQHF
>TRBV29-1|.
CSVNPGPGNEQFF
>TRBV6-5|.
CASSQGIEQYF